The rows below give T cell receptor beta chains drawn from one sample of a study of CD8+ T cells in alopecia areata. The data were produced by immunoSEQ multiplex PCR, yet TCRdb's version contains in-frame clones alone and is incomplete. The sample lists some 82,000 clones; about 51% were seen once. Input material: NKG2D-high CD8+ T cells sorted from blood. The receptor set was obtained from a human donor with alopecia areata. Each CDR3 is given with its conserved first and last residue. The order of the fields is V gene, D gene, J gene, clone size, CDR3 protein, CDR3 DNA. D genes are given only for firm matches. Clone sizes are given selectively: once, few, many, or a class where the clone is expanded.

>TRBV2|TRBD2|TRBJ2-1|NA
CASRGLAGDVFNEQFF
TGTGCCAGCAGGGGACTAGCGGGAGATGTCTTTAATGAGCAGTTCTTC
>TRBV6-5|NA|TRBJ2-3|NA
CASSLVDGGTDTQYF
TGTGCCAGCAGTTTGGTTGATGGGGGCACAGATACGCAGTATTTT
>TRBV7-9|TRBD1|TRBJ1-2|NA
CASSPGRQGPRGYTF
TGTGCCAGCAGCCCCGGCCGACAGGGGCCTCGTGGCTACACCTTC
>TRBV9|NA|TRBJ2-3|NA
CASSFLKDTQYF
TGTGCCAGCAGCTTTTTGAAGGATACGCAGTATTTT
>TRBV29-1|NA|TRBJ2-3|NA
CSVLGDRTNTQYF
TGCAGCGTCCTGGGGGACCGCACAAATACGCAGTATTTT
>TRBV15|TRBD2|TRBJ2-1|few
CATSKTGLGEYNEQFF
TGTGCCACCAGCAAGACGGGACTAGGGGAATACAATGAGCAGTTCTTC
>TRBV4-3|NA|TRBJ1-5|few
CASSQKDLLDPQHF
TGCGCCAGCAGCCAAAAGGACTTGTTGGACCCCCAGCATTTT
>TRBV2|TRBD2|TRBJ2-5|NA
CASHWGAGGGETQYF
TGTGCCAGCCACTGGGGAGCGGGGGGCGGCGAGACCCAGTACTTC
>TRBV9|NA|TRBJ2-7|once
CASSVGYTYEQYF
TGTGCCAGCAGCGTAGGGTACACCTACGAGCAGTACTTC
>TRBV6-5|NA|TRBJ2-5|NA
CAASDQQETQYF
TGTGCAGCATCGGACCAACAAGAGACCCAGTACTTC
>TRBV5-1|NA|TRBJ2-1|NA
CASSWPNAGDTRDEQFF
TGCGCCAGCAGCTGGCCCAACGCGGGTGATACAAGGGATGAGCAGTTCTTC